Following are 27 T cell receptor beta chains from one sample sequenced in a study of blood T cell repertoires in COVID-19. Sequencing was performed with immunoSEQ multiplex PCR; in TCRdb, only in-frame clones are kept and a portion is missing. The data hold around 400,000 clones, with around 86% observed a single time. Specimen: PBMCs or T cells enriched from blood (not recorded which). All receptors derive from a woman between 50 and 59 years old who had recovered from COVID-19.

The chain is built from TRBV2 and TRBJ1-3; 7 nucleotides align to TRBD1. CDR1 and CDR2 from the germline V gene are SNHLY and FYNNEI. J lost 0 bases, V lost 3 bases, and 14 bases had no gene match. The CDR3 totals 19 residues. The CDR3 DNA sequence: TGTGCCAGCAGTGATAACGACTCCCCGGGACAGAGCTCTGGAAACACCATATATTTT. As protein: CASSDNDSPGQSSGNTIYF.

V gene TRBV7-9 combines with J gene TRBJ1-4; 7 bases line up with TRBD1. There are 15 residues in the CDR3. Germline V CDR1 and CDR2: SEHNR, FQNEAQ (reference sequence). Trimming removed 5 bases from V and 3 bases from J; junction bases left unmatched: 6. CDR3 nucleotides: TGTGCCAGCAGCATAACAGGGGCGGCTAATGAAAAACTGTTTTTT. Its protein is CASSITGAANEKLFF.

This clone was seen once. The chain uses TRBV3-1 (or the pseudogene TRBV3-2) and TRBJ1-2; the match to TRBD1 covers 10 bases. The CDR3 runs to 15 residues. Germline CDR1 and CDR2: LGHDT and YNNKEL (reference sequence). After removal of 6 bases from V and 10 bases from J, the junction contained 14 bases not matched to a gene. The CDR3 nucleotides are TGTGCCAGCAGGGACCAGAGACAGGGGGCGGGAGTCTACACCTTC. Residues: CASRDQRQGAGVYTF.

Notes on this clone: At the DNA level, this CDR3 is encoded by other sequences in the same sample as well. V and J are TRBV5-1 and TRBJ1-6; 10 bases line up with TRBD1. Trimming at V came to 5 bases and at J to 10 bases, leaving 15 bases not matched to a gene. CDR3 size: 17 residues. Germline CDR1 and CDR2: SGHRS and YFSETQ. The CDR3, as DNA: TGCGCCAGCAGTCGAACCTCCTTGACAGGGGGCGACTCACCCCTCCACTTT. Amino acids: CASSRTSLTGGDSPLHF. Drawing the rest from reference TRBV5-1 and TRBJ1-6, the complete variable domain is KAGVTQTPRYLIKTRGQQVTLSCSPISGHRSVSWYQQTPGQGLQFLFEYFSETQRNKGNFPGRFSGRQFSNSRSEMNVSTLELGDSALYLCASSRTSLTGGDSPLHFGNGTRLTVT.

The chain joins TRBV5-6 to TRBJ2-1, with unresolved D. The CDR3 loop spans 13 amino acids. Germline loops: CDR1 SGHDT, CDR2 YYEEEE. The V gene lost 0 bases and the J gene lost 5 bases, with 6 bases spanning the gap. In DNA form, the CDR3 reads TGTGCCAGCAGCTTGGATGGAGACAATGAGCAGTTCTTC. Residues: CASSLDGDNEQFF. The full variable domain, rest sourced from reference TRBV5-6 and TRBJ2-1, is DAGVTQSPTHLIKTRGQQVTLRCSPKSGHDTVSWYQQALGQGPQFIFQYYEEEERQRGNFPDRFSGHQFPNYSSELNVNALLLGDSALYLCASSLDGDNEQFFGPGTRLTVL.

In this sample, this clone turned up a few times. The chain combines TRBV5-1 with TRBJ1-2, with TRBD1 matching 9 bases. The germline CDR1 and CDR2 sequences are SGHRS and YFSETQ. CDR3 size: 16 residues. V lost 0 bases to trimming and J lost 8 bases; unmatched junction nucleotides: 11. The CDR3 DNA is TGCGCCAGCAGCTTGGTGGCGGGACAGGGCGGTGGCGGCTACACCTTC. Translation gives CASSLVAGQGGGGYTF.

A single count supports this clone. The chain uses TRBV15 and TRBJ2-1; D might be TRBD1 (6 bases). Per the germline V gene, CDR1 is LNHNV and CDR2 is YYDKDF (reference sequence). There are 14 residues in the CDR3. Trimming stripped 6 bases from V and 0 bases from J, with 9 bases between. CDR3 DNA sequence: TGTGCCACCAGTTTAGGGGGCTCCTACAATGAGCAGTTCTTC. It encodes CATSLGGSYNEQFF.

This chain connects TRBV7-8 to TRBJ1-1, with D maybe TRBD1 (6 bases). The CDR3 spans 15 residues. Per the germline V gene, CDR1 is SGHVS and CDR2 is FQNEAQ. Trimming removed 2 bases at V and 0 bases at J, with 10 bases between. CDR3 DNA: TGTGCCAGCAGCTTATTAGGACAGATGAACACTGAAGCTTTCTTT. The encoded protein is CASSLLGQMNTEAFF.

The chain is built from TRBV6-2 or TRBV6-3 and TRBJ1-5, with D hard to call. V was shortened by 4 bases and J by 2 bases, with 9 bases between the two germline ends. CDR1 and CDR2 from the germline V gene are MNHEY and SVGEGT. The CDR3 runs to 14 residues. The CDR3 region has the DNA TGTGCCAGCAGTTTTTACTACGGCAATCAGCCCCAGCATTTT. Translated, it gives CASSFYYGNQPQHF.

The chain combines TRBV19 with TRBJ1-3; tentative D call: TRBD1 (6 bases). V was cut by 10 bases and J by 0 bases, with 19 bases left in between. There are 16 residues in the CDR3. Germline values: CDR1 LNHDA, CDR2 SQIVND (reference sequence). As DNA, the CDR3 is TGTGCCACCCACCCTCTGACAGGACCCTCTGGAAACACCATATATTTT. This codes for CATHPLTGPSGNTIYF.

The chain joins TRBV5-1 to TRBJ1-2; D not resolved. The CDR3 spans 14 residues. Germline loops: CDR1 SGHRS, CDR2 YFSETQ. The V and J ends lost 0 bases and 1 base respectively, with 7 bases between them. The CDR3 DNA is TGCGCCAGCAGCTTGGCCGGGGATAACTATGGCTACACCTTC. Its translation: CASSLAGDNYGYTF. Variable domain in full (rest from reference TRBV5-1 and TRBJ1-2): KAGVTQTPRYLIKTRGQQVTLSCSPISGHRSVSWYQQTPGQGLQFLFEYFSETQRNKGNFPGRFSGRQFSNSRSEMNVSTLELGDSALYLCASSLAGDNYGYTFGSGTRLTVV.

This clone was recorded a few times. The rearrangement joins TRBV10-3 to TRBJ1-2, with D uncertain. The CDR3 has 11 amino acids. Trimming removed 6 bases at V and 12 bases at J, with 14 bases between. In germline, CDR1 is ENHRY, CDR2 SYGVKD. The CDR3 region is CAIRREAEDTF. The DNA of the CDR3 is TGTGCCATCAGGCGAGAGGCGGAGGACACCTTC.

In this sample, this clone turned up once. CDR3 DNA sequence: TGTGCCAGCAGCTTAGGGCCCAACAATGAGCAGTTCTTC. Translation gives CASSLGPNNEQFF. V and J are TRBV11-3 and TRBJ2-1; D remains unclear. There are 13 residues in the CDR3. Per the germline V gene, CDR1 is SGHNT and CDR2 is YENEEA. V was shortened by 1 base and J by 5 bases, with 6 bases between the two germline ends.

Only a few counts were recorded for this clone. The chain is built from TRBV6-2 or TRBV6-3 and TRBJ1-2; D unclear. Germline CDR1 reads MNHEY; CDR2 reads SVGEGT. This CDR3 is 13 amino acids long. The V end lost 1 base, the J end lost 4 bases, and 7 bases lay between the germline ends. The CDR3 loop reads CASSYYAGYGYTF. The CDR3 nucleotides read TGTGCCAGCAGTTACTATGCCGGCTATGGCTACACCTTC.

This chain uses TRBV6-1 with TRBJ1-1; D gene ambiguous. The germline V gene has CDR1 MNHNS and CDR2 SASEGT. This CDR3 is built from 15 residues. Trimming left V 2 bases short and J 4 bases short, with 14 bases between. This chain's CDR3 is CASSESGIEGTEAFF. CDR3 sequence (DNA): TGTGCCAGCAGTGAAAGTGGTATCGAGGGCACTGAAGCTTTCTTT.

Here the CDR3 DNA reads TGTGCCAGCAGCCCAACAGGGGGCGAGCAGCCCCAGCATTTT. This translates into CASSPTGGEQPQHF. The genes are TRBV7-9 and TRBJ1-5; TRBD1 matches at 9 bases. The CDR3 loop spans 14 amino acids. V was clipped by 5 bases and J by 7 bases; unmatched bases: 6. Germline loops: CDR1 SEHNR, CDR2 FQNEAQ (reference sequence).

The gene calls are TRBV13 and TRBJ1-6, with TRBD1 as a possible D gene (6 bases). CDR3 length: 17 amino acids. Trimming took off 5 bases at V and 5 bases at J, with 19 bases between the two ends. Germline CDR1 PRHDT, CDR2 FYEKMQ (reference sequence). CDR3 nucleotide sequence: TGTGCCAGCAGCAGATACCGGGACACCCGGAATAATTCACCCCTCCACTTT. As protein: CASSRYRDTRNNSPLHF. Using reference TRBV13 and TRBJ1-6 for the parts outside the CDR3, the full variable domain is AAGVIQSPRHLIKEKRETATLKCYPIPRHDTVYWYQQGPGQDPQFLISFYEKMQSDKGSIPDRFSAQQFSDYHSELNMSSLELGDSALYFCASSRYRDTRNNSPLHFGNGTRLTVT.

This chain links TRBV5-1 with TRBJ1-2; 11 bases are shared with TRBD1. The CDR3 contains 16 residues. The V segment lost 4 bases and the J segment 8 bases; nucleotides outside the gene matches: 13. Germline-derived CDR1 and CDR2 are SGHRS and YFSETQ. The CDR3: CASSLTSDRGLGGYTF. The CDR3 DNA reads TGCGCCAGCAGCCTAACTTCGGACAGGGGGCTAGGGGGCTACACCTTC.

This clone was seen a single time. The chain has TRBV27 and TRBJ1-2, with TRBD1 matching 7 bases. The CDR3 consists of 13 residues. Trimming cost V 6 bases and J 2 bases; bases outside gene matches: 3. The germline V gene has CDR1 MNHEY and CDR2 SMNVEV (reference sequence). The chain's CDR3 is CASRTGNNYGYTF. As DNA, the CDR3 is TGTGCCAGCAGGACAGGGAACAACTATGGCTACACCTTC.

This clone came up a few times. The chain has TRBV20-1 and TRBJ2-5; TRBD2 matches at 7 bases. The junction had 2 bases not matched to a gene; V was cut back by 8 bases and J by 2 bases. This CDR3 region has 11 residues. The germline V gene has CDR1 DFQATT and CDR2 SNEGSKA (reference sequence). DNA of the CDR3: TGCAGTCCGCGGGGGCAAGAGACCCAGTACTTC. Translating gives CSPRGQETQYF.

This clone was counted ten times or more. The rearrangement links TRBV5-6 to TRBJ2-5; 8 bases are a match to TRBD1. This CDR3 has 14 residues. The germline V gene encodes CDR1 SGHDT and CDR2 YYEEEE. V shed 1 base, J shed 5 bases, and the junction held 4 bases outside the gene matches. This CDR3 reads CASSLPTGVETQYF. The CDR3 DNA sequence: TGTGCCAGCAGCTTGCCGACAGGGGTGGAGACCCAGTACTTC. Full variable domain (outside the CDR3, taken from reference TRBV5-6 and TRBJ2-5): DAGVTQSPTHLIKTRGQQVTLRCSPKSGHDTVSWYQQALGQGPQFIFQYYEEEERQRGNFPDRFSGHQFPNYSSELNVNALLLGDSALYLCASSLPTGVETQYFGPGTRLLVL.

The rearrangement joins TRBV6-5 to TRBJ1-2, with TRBD1 matching 9 bases. From germline, CDR1 is MNHEY and CDR2 SVGAGI. The trim removed 6 bases at V and 3 bases at J, leaving 5 bases unmatched. The CDR3 spans 14 residues. The chain's CDR3 is CASRMTGGDYGYTF. Written as DNA, the CDR3 is TGTGCCAGCAGGATGACAGGGGGAGACTATGGCTACACCTTC.

This rearrangement joins TRBV4-2 to TRBJ2-4; 9 nucleotides agree with TRBD1. CDR3 size: 17 residues. The V gene end was trimmed by 4 bases and the J gene end by 6 bases; junction bases not matched to a gene: 13. The V gene's germline CDR1 is LGHNA and CDR2 YNFKEQ. The chain's CDR3 is CASSLLNRDRERNIQYF. CDR3 DNA: TGTGCCAGCAGCCTCCTTAACCGGGACAGGGAAAGAAACATTCAGTACTTC.

The chain carries TRBV30 and TRBJ1-2; TRBD1 is a possible D gene (6 bases). Per the germline V gene, CDR1 is GTSNPN and CDR2 is SVGIG (reference sequence). Trimming removed 1 base from V and 7 bases from J, with 13 bases in between. The CDR3 is 13 amino acids. As DNA, the CDR3 is TGTGCCTGGAGTGGAGGGGGTAGGGGTGGCTACACCTTC. It codes for CAWSGGGRGGYTF.

The V call is TRBV9, the J call TRBJ2-7, with TRBD1 matching over 8 bases. CDR1 SGDLS and CDR2 YYNGEE come from the germline V gene. The trim removed 3 bases at V and 7 bases at J, leaving 9 bases unmatched. The CDR3 has 14 amino acids. This CDR3 reads CASSAGGPVWEQYF. The DNA for the CDR3 is TGTGCCAGCAGCGCAGGGGGCCCGGTCTGGGAGCAGTACTTC.

The rearrangement uses TRBV4-3 and TRBJ2-5, with a possible D match to TRBD2 (5 bases). CDR1 is LGHNA and CDR2 is YSLEER in the germline V gene. With 1 base removed from V and 4 bases from J, the gap between germline ends came to 10 bases. CDR3 size: 14 residues. The CDR3 DNA reads TGCGCCAGCAGCCAAGGCGGTGCGGGAGAGACCCAGTACTTC. It encodes CASSQGGAGETQYF.

V and J are TRBV20-1 and TRBJ2-1; 9 bases are a match to TRBD1. This CDR3 contains 13 residues. V shed 3 bases and J 10 bases; nucleotides not matched to a gene: 7. Per the germline V gene, CDR1 is DFQATT and CDR2 is SNEGSKA (reference sequence). The CDR3 coding sequence is TGCAGTGCTAGTGAAACAGGGGGCAGCGAGCAGTTCTTC. This encodes CSASETGGSEQFF.